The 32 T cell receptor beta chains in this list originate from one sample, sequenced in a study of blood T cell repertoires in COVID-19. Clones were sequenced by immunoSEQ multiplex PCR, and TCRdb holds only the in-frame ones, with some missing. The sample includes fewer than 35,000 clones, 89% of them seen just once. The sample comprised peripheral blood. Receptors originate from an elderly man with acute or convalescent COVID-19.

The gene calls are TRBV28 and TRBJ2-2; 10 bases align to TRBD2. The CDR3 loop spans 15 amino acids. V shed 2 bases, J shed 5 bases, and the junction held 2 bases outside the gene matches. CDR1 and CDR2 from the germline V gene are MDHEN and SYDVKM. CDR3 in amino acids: CASSLVTSGTGELFF. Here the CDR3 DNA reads TGTGCCAGCAGTTTAGTGACTAGCGGGACCGGGGAGCTGTTTTTT.

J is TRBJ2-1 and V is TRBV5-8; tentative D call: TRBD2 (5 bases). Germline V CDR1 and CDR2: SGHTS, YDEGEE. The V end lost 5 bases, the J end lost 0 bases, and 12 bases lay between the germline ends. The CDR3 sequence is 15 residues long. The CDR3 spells CASSPSGSSYNEQFF. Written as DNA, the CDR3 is TGTGCCAGCAGTCCCAGCGGAAGCTCCTACAATGAGCAGTTCTTC.

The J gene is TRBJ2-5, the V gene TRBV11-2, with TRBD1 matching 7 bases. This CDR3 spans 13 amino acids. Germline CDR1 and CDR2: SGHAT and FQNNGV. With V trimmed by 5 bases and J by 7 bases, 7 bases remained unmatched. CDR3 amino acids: CASSLQGLGTQYF. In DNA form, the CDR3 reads TGTGCCAGCAGCCTACAGGGGTTAGGGACCCAGTACTTC.

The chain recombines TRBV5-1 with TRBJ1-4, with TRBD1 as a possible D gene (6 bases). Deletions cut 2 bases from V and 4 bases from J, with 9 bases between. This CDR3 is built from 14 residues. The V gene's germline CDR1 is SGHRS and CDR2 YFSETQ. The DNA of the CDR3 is TGCGCCAGCAGCTTCGGACAGAGTAATGAAAAACTGTTTTTT. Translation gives CASSFGQSNEKLFF.

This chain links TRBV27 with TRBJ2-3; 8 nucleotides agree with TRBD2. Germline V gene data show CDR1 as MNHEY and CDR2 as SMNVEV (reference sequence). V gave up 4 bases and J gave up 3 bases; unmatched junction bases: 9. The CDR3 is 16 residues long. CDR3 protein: CASSSIGAGETDTQYF. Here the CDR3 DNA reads TGTGCCAGCAGTTCGATCGGAGCGGGAGAGACAGATACGCAGTATTTT.

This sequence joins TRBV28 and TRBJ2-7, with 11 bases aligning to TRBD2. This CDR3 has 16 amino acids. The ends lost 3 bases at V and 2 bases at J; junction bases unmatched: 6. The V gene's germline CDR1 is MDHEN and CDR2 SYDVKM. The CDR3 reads CASSLSILAGAYEQYF. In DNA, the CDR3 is TGTGCCAGCAGTTTGAGTATACTAGCGGGAGCCTACGAGCAGTACTTC.

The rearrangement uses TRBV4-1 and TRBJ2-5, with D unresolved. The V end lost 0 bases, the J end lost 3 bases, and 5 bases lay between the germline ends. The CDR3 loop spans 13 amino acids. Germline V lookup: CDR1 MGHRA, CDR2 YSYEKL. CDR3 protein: CASSQDQKETQYF. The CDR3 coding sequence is TGCGCCAGCAGCCAAGACCAGAAAGAGACCCAGTACTTC.

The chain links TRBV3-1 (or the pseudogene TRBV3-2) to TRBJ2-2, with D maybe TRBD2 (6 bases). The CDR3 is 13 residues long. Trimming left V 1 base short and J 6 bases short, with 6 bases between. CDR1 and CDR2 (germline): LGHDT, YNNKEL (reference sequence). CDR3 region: CASSQGGAGELFF. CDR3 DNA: TGTGCCAGCAGCCAAGGGGGGGCCGGGGAGCTGTTTTTT.

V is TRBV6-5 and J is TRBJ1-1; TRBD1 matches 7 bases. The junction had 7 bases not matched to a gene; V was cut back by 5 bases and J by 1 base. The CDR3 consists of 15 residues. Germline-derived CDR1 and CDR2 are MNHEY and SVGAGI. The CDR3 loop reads CASSRGGTANTEAFF. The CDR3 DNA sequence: TGTGCCAGCAGTCGCGGGGGGACAGCGAACACTGAAGCTTTCTTT.

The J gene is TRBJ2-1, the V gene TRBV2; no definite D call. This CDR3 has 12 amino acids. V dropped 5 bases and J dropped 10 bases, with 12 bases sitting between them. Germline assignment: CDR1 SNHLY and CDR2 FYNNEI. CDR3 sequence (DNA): TGTGCCAGCAGTTCGACACCATGGGAGCAGTTCTTC. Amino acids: CASSSTPWEQFF.

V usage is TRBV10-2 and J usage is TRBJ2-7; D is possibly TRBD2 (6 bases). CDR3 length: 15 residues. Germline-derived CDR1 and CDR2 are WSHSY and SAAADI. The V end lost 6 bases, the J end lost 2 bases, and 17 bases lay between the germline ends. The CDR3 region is CASSLSGTGAYEQYF. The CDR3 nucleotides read TGCGCCAGCAGCCTTTCCGGGACTGGGGCCTACGAGCAGTACTTC.

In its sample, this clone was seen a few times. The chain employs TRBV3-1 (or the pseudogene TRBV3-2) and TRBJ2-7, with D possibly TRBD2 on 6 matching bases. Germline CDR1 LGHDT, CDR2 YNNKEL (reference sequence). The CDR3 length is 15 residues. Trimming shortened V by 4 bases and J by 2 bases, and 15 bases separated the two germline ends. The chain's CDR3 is CASSRGRGRTYEQYF. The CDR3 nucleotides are TGTGCCAGCAGCCGGGGCCGTGGGAGGACCTACGAGCAGTACTTC.

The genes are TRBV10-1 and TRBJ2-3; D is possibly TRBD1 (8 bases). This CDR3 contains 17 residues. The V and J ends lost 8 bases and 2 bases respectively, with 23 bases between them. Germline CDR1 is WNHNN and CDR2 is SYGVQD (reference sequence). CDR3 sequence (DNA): TGCGCCAGCTCCATCGGGGCGGACAGGGACTACACAGATACGCAGTATTTT. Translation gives CASSIGADRDYTDTQYF.

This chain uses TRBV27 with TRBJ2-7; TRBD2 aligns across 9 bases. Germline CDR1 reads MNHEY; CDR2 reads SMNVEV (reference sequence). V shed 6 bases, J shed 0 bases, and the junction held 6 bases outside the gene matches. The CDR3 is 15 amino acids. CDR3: CASSPTSGGSYEQYF. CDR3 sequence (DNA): TGTGCCAGCAGCCCGACTAGCGGAGGCTCCTACGAGCAGTACTTC.

CDR3 loop: CASRMLGDNSPLHF. CDR3 nucleotide sequence: TGTGCCAGCAGGATGCTCGGGGATAATTCACCCCTCCACTTT. This chain links TRBV11-2 with TRBJ1-6; no reliable D call. The ends were cut back, 6 bases at V and 5 bases at J, with 11 bases in the middle. Germline CDR1 is SGHAT and CDR2 is FQNNGV. The CDR3 loop spans 14 amino acids.

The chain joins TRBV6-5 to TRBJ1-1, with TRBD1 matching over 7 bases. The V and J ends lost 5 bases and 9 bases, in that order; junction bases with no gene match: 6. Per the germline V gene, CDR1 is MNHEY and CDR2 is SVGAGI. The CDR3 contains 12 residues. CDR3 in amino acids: CASSPGGRQAFF. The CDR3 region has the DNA TGTGCCAGCAGTCCAGGGGGAAGGCAAGCTTTCTTT.

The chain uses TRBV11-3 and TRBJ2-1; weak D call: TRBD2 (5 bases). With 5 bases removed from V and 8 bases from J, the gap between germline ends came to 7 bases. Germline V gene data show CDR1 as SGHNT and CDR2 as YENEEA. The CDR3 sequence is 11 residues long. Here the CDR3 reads CASSRRDEQFF. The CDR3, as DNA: TGTGCCAGCAGCCGGCGGGATGAGCAGTTCTTC. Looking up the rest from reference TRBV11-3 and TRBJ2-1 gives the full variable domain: EAGVVQSPRYKIIEKKQPVAFWCNPISGHNTLYWYLQNLGQGPELLIRYENEEAVDDSQLPKDRFSAERLKGVDSTLKIQPAELGDSAVYLCASSRRDEQFFGPGTRLTVL.

For the CDR3, the DNA is TGTGCCTGGAGCGACCGGGGACAAGGGCAGTATTTT. The encoded protein is CAWSDRGQGQYF. This chain connects TRBV30 to TRBJ2-3; D possibly corresponds to TRBD1 (6 bases). From germline, CDR1 is GTSNPN and CDR2 SVGIG (reference sequence). The V end was cut by 3 bases, the J end by 11 bases, with 15 bases between. The CDR3 contains 12 residues.

This CDR3 is CASSLDQGANTGELFF. CDR3 in DNA: TGTGCCAGCAGCTTAGATCAGGGGGCGAACACCGGGGAGCTGTTTTTT. The J gene is TRBJ2-2, the V gene TRBV11-3, with 7 bases that match TRBD1. J lost 0 bases, V lost 0 bases, and 1 base had no gene match. Germline values: CDR1 SGHNT, CDR2 YENEEA. This CDR3 is built from 16 residues.

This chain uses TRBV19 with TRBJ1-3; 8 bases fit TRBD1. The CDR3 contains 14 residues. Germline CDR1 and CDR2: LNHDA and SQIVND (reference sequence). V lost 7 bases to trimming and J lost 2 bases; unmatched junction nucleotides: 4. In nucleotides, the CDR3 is TGTGCCAGTACCCTGGACAGGGCTGGAAACACCATATATTTT. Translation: CASTLDRAGNTIYF.

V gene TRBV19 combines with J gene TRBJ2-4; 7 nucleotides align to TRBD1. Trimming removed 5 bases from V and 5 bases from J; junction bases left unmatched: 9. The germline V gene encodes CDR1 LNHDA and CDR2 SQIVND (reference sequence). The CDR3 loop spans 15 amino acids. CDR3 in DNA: TGTGCCAGTAGTCCCCGGGACAGAGCGCAAAACATTCAGTACTTC. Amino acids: CASSPRDRAQNIQYF.

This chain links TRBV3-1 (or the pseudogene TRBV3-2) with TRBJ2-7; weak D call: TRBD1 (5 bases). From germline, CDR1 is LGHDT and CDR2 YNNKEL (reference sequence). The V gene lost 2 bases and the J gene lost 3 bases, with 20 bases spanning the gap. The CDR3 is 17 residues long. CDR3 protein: CASSQTTEPPSVYEQYF. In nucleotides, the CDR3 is TGTGCCAGCAGCCAAACGACAGAACCCCCATCCGTCTACGAGCAGTACTTC.

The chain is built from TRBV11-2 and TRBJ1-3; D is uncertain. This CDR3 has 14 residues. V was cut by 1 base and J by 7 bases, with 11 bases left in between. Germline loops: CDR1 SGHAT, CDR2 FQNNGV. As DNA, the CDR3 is TGTGCCAGCAGCTTAGTTGCGGGGATGAACACCATATATTTT. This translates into CASSLVAGMNTIYF. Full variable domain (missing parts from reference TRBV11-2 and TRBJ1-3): EAGVAQSPRYKIIEKRQSVAFWCNPISGHATLYWYQQILGQGPKLLIQFQNNGVVDDSQLPKDRFSAERLKGVDSTLKIQPAKLEDSAVYLCASSLVAGMNTIYFGEGSWLTVV.

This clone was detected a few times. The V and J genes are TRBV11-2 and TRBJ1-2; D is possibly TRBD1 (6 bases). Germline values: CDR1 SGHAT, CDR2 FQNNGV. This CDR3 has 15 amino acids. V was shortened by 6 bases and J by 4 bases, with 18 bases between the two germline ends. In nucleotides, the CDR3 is TGTGCCAGCAGACCGGGGGGTTGGGGGCTCTATGGCTACACCTTC. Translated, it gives CASRPGGWGLYGYTF.

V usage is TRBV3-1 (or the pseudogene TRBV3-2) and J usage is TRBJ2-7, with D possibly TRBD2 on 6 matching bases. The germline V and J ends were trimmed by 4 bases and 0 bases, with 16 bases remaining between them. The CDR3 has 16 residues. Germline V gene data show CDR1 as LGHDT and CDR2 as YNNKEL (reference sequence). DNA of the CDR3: TGTGCCAGCAGCCCTCGAACTCTAGCGAGCTCCTACGAGCAGTACTTC. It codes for CASSPRTLASSYEQYF.

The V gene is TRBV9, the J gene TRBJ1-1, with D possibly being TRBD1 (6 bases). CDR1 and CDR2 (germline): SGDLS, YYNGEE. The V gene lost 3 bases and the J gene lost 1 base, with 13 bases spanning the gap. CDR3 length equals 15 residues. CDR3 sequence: CASSAEQGSNTEAFF. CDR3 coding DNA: TGTGCCAGCAGCGCGGAACAGGGATCGAACACTGAAGCTTTCTTT.

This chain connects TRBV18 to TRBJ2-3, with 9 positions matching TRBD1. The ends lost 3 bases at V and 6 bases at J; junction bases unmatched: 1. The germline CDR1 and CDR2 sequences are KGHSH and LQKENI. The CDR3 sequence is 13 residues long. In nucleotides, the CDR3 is TGTGCCAGCTCACCGGGACAGGGCGATACGCAGTATTTT. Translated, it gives CASSPGQGDTQYF.

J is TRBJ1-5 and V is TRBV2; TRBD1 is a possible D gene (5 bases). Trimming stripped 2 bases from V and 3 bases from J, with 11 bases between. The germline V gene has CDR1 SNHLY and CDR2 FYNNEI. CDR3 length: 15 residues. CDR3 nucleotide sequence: TGTGCCAGCAGTGAAATAGCGGGGCCCAATCAGCCCCAGCATTTT. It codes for CASSEIAGPNQPQHF.

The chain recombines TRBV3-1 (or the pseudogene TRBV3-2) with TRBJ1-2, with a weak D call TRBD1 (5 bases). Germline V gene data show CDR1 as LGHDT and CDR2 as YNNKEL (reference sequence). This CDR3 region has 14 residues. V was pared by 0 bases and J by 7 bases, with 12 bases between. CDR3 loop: CASSQDRSGGGYTF. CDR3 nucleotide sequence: TGTGCCAGCAGCCAAGATAGATCGGGGGGTGGCTACACCTTC.

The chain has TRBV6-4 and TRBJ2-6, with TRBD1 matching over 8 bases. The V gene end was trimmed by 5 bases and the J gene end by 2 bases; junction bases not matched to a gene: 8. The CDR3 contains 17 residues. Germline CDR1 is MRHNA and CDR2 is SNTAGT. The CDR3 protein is CASSNRRQGPGANVLTF. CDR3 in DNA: TGTGCCAGCAGTAACCGGAGACAGGGGCCTGGGGCCAACGTCCTGACTTTC.

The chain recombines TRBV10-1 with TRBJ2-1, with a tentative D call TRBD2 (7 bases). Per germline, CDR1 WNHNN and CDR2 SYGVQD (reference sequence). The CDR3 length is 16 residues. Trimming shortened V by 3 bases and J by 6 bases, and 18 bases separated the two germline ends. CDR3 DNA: TGCGCCAGCAGTGATCGGACAGCGGGAAGCCTCAATGAGCAGTTCTTC. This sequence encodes CASSDRTAGSLNEQFF.

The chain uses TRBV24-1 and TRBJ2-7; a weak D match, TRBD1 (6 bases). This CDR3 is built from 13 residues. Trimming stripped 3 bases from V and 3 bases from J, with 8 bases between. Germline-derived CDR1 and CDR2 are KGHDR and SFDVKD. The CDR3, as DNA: TGTGCCACCAGTGATCTACAGGGCTACGAGCAGTACTTC. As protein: CATSDLQGYEQYF.